These T cell receptor beta chains were read from a single sample in a study of beta chain features in type 1 diabetes. Measured with immunoSEQ multiplex PCR; TCRdb has only the in-frame clones, and not every one. The sample consists of under 300,000 clones, around 14% of them appearing once. The source material was naive CD4+ T cells from blood. The source of these receptors is a man aged 25 to 40 with type 1 diabetes. Each CDR3 is given with its conserved first and last residue. A D gene is named only where the DNA matches it firmly. The size of a clone is reported for some rows only, either as once, few or many, or as a class for expanded clones.

d_gene: TRBD2; j_gene: TRBJ2-3; v_gene: TRBV27; abundance: NA; CDR3aa: CASSLSPPRGLAGGGDTQYF; CDR3nt: TGTGCCAGCAGTTTATCCCCTCCCCGAGGACTAGCGGGAGGGGGTGATACGCAGTATTTT
d_gene: NA; j_gene: TRBJ1-4; v_gene: TRBV19; abundance: NA; CDR3aa: CASSPRDEKLFF; CDR3nt: TGTGCCAGTAGTCCACGGGATGAAAAACTGTTTTTT
d_gene: TRBD2; j_gene: TRBJ2-7; v_gene: TRBV19; abundance: few; CDR3aa: CASSRRSGVGLYEQYF; CDR3nt: TGTGCCAGTAGTAGACGGAGCGGGGTAGGCCTTTACGAGCAGTACTTC
d_gene: TRBD1; j_gene: TRBJ2-3; v_gene: TRBV29-1; abundance: NA; CDR3aa: CSVDRGRTDTQYF; CDR3nt: TGCAGCGTAGACAGGGGGCGGACAGATACGCAGTATTTT
d_gene: NA; j_gene: TRBJ2-1; v_gene: TRBV5-6; abundance: few; CDR3aa: CASSSLAEQFF; CDR3nt: TGTGCCAGCAGCTCGCTAGCGGAGCAGTTCTTC
d_gene: NA; j_gene: TRBJ1-4; v_gene: TRBV9; abundance: NA; CDR3aa: CASSPRATNEKLFF; CDR3nt: TGTGCCAGCAGCCCGAGGGCTACTAATGAAAAACTGTTTTTT
d_gene: TRBD2; j_gene: TRBJ2-5; v_gene: TRBV5-4; abundance: NA; CDR3aa: CASSSFSGNVETQYF; CDR3nt: TGTGCCAGCAGCTCATTTAGCGGGAACGTGGAGACCCAGTACTTC
d_gene: TRBD2; j_gene: TRBJ2-1; v_gene: TRBV12-5; abundance: NA; CDR3aa: CASGSWLAGVGEQFF; CDR3nt: TGTGCTAGTGGTTCCTGGCTAGCGGGAGTGGGTGAGCAGTTCTTC
d_gene: TRBD1; j_gene: TRBJ2-7; v_gene: TRBV9; abundance: NA; CDR3aa: CASSVSGQGFNEQYF; CDR3nt: TGTGCCAGCAGCGTATCGGGACAGGGTTTCAACGAGCAGTACTTC
d_gene: NA; j_gene: TRBJ2-5; v_gene: TRBV30; abundance: NA; CDR3aa: CAWRAPGRETQYF; CDR3nt: TGTGCCTGGAGGGCCCCGGGGAGAGAGACCCAGTACTTC
d_gene: TRBD1; j_gene: TRBJ2-7; v_gene: TRBV27; abundance: NA; CDR3aa: CARRSRGPLGEQYF; CDR3nt: TGTGCCAGGCGTTCTAGGGGGCCTCTCGGCGAGCAGTACTTC
d_gene: TRBD1; j_gene: TRBJ2-7; v_gene: TRBV18; abundance: few; CDR3aa: CASQTGEAYEQYF; CDR3nt: TGTGCCAGCCAGACAGGGGAAGCCTACGAGCAGTACTTC
d_gene: TRBD1; j_gene: TRBJ2-3; v_gene: TRBV7-2; abundance: few; CDR3aa: CASSLSLGGRTDTQYF; CDR3nt: TGTGCCAGCAGCTTATCCTTAGGGGGCCGCACAGATACGCAGTATTTT
d_gene: NA; j_gene: TRBJ2-5; v_gene: TRBV11-2; abundance: few; CDR3aa: CASSLGRSQETQYF; CDR3nt: TGTGCCAGCAGCTTAGGCCGCAGCCAAGAGACCCAGTACTTC
d_gene: TRBD2; j_gene: TRBJ2-3; v_gene: TRBV5-4; abundance: NA; CDR3aa: CASSFTFGTSEDTQYF; CDR3nt: TGTGCCAGCAGCTTCACGTTCGGGACTAGCGAAGATACGCAGTATTTT
d_gene: TRBD1; j_gene: TRBJ2-7; v_gene: TRBV5-1; abundance: few; CDR3aa: CASSPSGDRSDEQYF; CDR3nt: TGCGCCAGCAGCCCGTCCGGGGACAGGTCCGACGAGCAGTACTTC
d_gene: TRBD1; j_gene: TRBJ2-3; v_gene: TRBV5-1; abundance: NA; CDR3aa: CASSTGQGTDTQYF; CDR3nt: TGCGCCAGCAGCACCGGACAGGGAACAGATACGCAGTATTTT
d_gene: TRBD2; j_gene: TRBJ2-7; v_gene: TRBV2; abundance: few; CDR3aa: CASGLSGGSSYEQYF; CDR3nt: TGTGCCAGCGGTCTCTCGGGAGGGAGCTCCTACGAGCAGTACTTC
d_gene: TRBD1; j_gene: TRBJ2-7; v_gene: TRBV6-5; abundance: NA; CDR3aa: CASRRKGTGDYEQYF; CDR3nt: TGTGCCAGCAGGCGTAAAGGGACAGGCGACTACGAGCAGTACTTC
d_gene: NA; j_gene: TRBJ1-5; v_gene: TRBV5-8; abundance: NA; CDR3aa: CASTLGGGNQPQHF; CDR3nt: TGTGCCAGCACCCTAGGCGGGGGCAATCAGCCCCAGCATTTT
d_gene: NA; j_gene: TRBJ2-5; v_gene: TRBV7-9; abundance: NA; CDR3aa: CASRGTLGTQYF; CDR3nt: TGTGCCAGCCGGGGGACGCTCGGGACCCAGTACTTC
d_gene: NA; j_gene: TRBJ1-2; v_gene: TRBV19; abundance: few; CDR3aa: CASRIESYGYTF; CDR3nt: TGTGCCAGTAGGATCGAATCCTACGGCTACACCTTC
d_gene: NA; j_gene: TRBJ2-6; v_gene: TRBV29-1; abundance: once; CDR3aa: CSISLSSGANVLTF; CDR3nt: TGCAGCATCAGTTTAAGCTCTGGGGCCAACGTCCTGACTTTC
d_gene: NA; j_gene: TRBJ2-7; v_gene: TRBV19; abundance: NA; CDR3aa: CASSDPRVSSYEQYF; CDR3nt: TGTGCCAGTAGCGATCCCCGGGTCAGCTCCTACGAGCAGTACTTC
d_gene: NA; j_gene: TRBJ1-1; v_gene: TRBV15; abundance: NA; CDR3aa: CATSPRGTGRTEAFF; CDR3nt: TGTGCCACCAGCCCCCGAGGTACAGGGCGCACTGAAGCTTTCTTT
d_gene: NA; j_gene: TRBJ2-5; v_gene: TRBV5-1; abundance: few; CDR3aa: CASSLNGDQYF; CDR3nt: TGCGCCAGCAGCTTGAACGGGGACCAGTACTTC